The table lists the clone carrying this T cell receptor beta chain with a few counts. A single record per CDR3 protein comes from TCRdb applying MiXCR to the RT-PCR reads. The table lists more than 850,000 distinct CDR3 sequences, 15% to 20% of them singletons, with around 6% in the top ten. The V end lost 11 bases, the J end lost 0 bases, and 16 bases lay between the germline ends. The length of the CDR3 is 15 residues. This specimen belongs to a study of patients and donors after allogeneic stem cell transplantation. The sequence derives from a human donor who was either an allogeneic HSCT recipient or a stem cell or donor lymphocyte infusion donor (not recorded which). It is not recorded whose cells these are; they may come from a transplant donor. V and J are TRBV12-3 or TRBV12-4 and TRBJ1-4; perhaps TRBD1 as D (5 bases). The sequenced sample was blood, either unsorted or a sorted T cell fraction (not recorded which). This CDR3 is CAVSGPAATNEKLFF. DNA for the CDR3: TGTGCCGTATCGGGGCCAGCCGCAACTAATGAAAAACTGTTTTTT.